This TCR beta chain came from a study of response to subunit inactivated influenza vaccine. Findings of the study overall: Every seasonal influenza vaccination brings in few new T cells, the authors suggested.

TCRdb reprocessed the RT-PCR reads with MiXCR, giving one entry per CDR3 protein. The profile shows hundreds of thousands of distinct CDR3 sequences, more than 15% of them singletons. This clonotype has only a few counts. The target antigen is unknown. The CDR3 covers 13 residues. CDR1 is WSHSY and CDR2 is SAAADI in the germline V gene. With V trimmed by 4 bases and J by 4 bases, 3 bases remained unmatched. This rearrangement joins TRBV10-2 to TRBJ1-2, with 7 bases lining up with TRBD1. The sequencing used CD4+ T cells sorted from PBMCs, collected around 25 months after vaccination. This TCR came from a man between 50 and 69 years old who received an inactivated influenza vaccine. As DNA, the CDR3 is TGCGCCAGCAGTGGACAGGGAGGCTATGGCTACACCTTC. Translation gives CASSGQGGYGYTF.